This T cell receptor beta chain was sequenced during a study of CD8 T cells in ankylosing spondylitis. Points from the study as a whole: A TCR beta motif of fewer than ten highly homologous variants seemed to mark ankylosing spondylitis blood. Significantly higher representation of disease-linked clones was reported for matched ankylosing spondylitis synovial fluid. Clones linked with disease were CD8+ and fairly uncommon in the peripheral blood. In reactive arthritis synovial fluid and blood, some motif variants had been reported before.

This CDR3 spans 12 amino acids. Germline CDR1 MNHNY, CDR2 SVGAGI (reference sequence). V shed 5 bases and J shed 6 bases, with 11 bases lying between them. Libraries of TCR beta came from quantitative 5'-RACE with molecular barcodes. TCRdb re-called the 5' RACE reads with MiXCR, one entry per CDR3 protein. The sample holds under 450,000 distinct CDR3 sequences, over 15% seen once. This clonotype was seen a few times. Its antigen remains unidentified. This TCR was sampled from a male donor with ankylosing spondylitis. The chain combines TRBV6-6 with TRBJ2-7; TRBD1 is a possible D gene (6 bases). Sequencing was performed on blood, either unsorted or a sorted T cell fraction (not recorded which). DNA of the CDR3: TGTGCCAGCAGTGCCACAGGGTTCGAGCAGTACTTC. This encodes CASSATGFEQYF.